This TCR beta chain was sequenced for a study of Tregs in tolerant kidney transplant recipients. The CDR3 has 15 amino acids. Deletions cut 1 base from V and 0 bases from J, with 7 bases between. Germline V CDR1 and CDR2: SEHNR, FQNEAQ (reference sequence). With respect to this clone: Its antigen is undetermined. The read is 3 residues too short to cover the CDR3 end, so that end is filled in from the germline J gene.

Clones were read by immunoSEQ multiplex PCR, and TCRdb kept only the in-frame ones, dropping some. There are fewer than 35,000 clones in the sample, with around 8% held by the top ten. Study-wide findings and caveats: The most relevant donor-specific Treg TCRbeta repertoire apparently came from expansion with activated donor B cells.

The chain couples TRBV7-9 to TRBJ1-5, with a possible D match to TRBD1 (5 bases). The TCR sequence derives from a human donor who received a combined kidney and bone marrow transplant. This sample comprised CD8+ T cells from blood, obtained before the transplant. The part of the CDR3 DNA that was read is TGTGCCAGCAGCTTAGGCGGGGGTAGCAATCAGCCC. Its protein product is CASSLGGGSNQP. The entire CDR3 reads CASSLGGGSNQPQHF.